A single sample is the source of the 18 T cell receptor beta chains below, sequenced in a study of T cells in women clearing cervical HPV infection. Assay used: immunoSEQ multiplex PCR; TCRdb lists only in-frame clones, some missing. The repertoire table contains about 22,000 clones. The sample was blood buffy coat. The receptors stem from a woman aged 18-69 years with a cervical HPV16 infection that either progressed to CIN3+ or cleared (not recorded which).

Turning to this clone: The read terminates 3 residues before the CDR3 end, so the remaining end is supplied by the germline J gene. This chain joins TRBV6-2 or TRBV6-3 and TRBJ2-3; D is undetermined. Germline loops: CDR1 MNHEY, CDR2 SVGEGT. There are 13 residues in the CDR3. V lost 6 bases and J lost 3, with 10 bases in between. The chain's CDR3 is CASRAPTTDTQYF. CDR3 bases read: TGTGCCAGCAGAGCTCCGACAACAGATACG.

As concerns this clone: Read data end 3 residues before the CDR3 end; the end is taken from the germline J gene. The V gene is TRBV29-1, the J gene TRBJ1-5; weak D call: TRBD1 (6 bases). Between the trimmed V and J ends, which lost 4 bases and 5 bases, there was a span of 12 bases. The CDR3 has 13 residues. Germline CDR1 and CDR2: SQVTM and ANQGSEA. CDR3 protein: CSVGRGQHQPQHF. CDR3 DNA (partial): TGCAGCGTTGGGCGGGGGCAGCATCAGCCC.

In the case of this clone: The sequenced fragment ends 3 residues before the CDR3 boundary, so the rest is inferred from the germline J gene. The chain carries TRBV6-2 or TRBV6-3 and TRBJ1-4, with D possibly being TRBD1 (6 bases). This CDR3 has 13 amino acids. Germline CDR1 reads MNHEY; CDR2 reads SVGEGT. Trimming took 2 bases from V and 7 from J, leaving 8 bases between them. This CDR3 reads CASSYTGFEKLFF. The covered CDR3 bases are TGTGCCAGCAGTTACACAGGGTTTGAAAAA.

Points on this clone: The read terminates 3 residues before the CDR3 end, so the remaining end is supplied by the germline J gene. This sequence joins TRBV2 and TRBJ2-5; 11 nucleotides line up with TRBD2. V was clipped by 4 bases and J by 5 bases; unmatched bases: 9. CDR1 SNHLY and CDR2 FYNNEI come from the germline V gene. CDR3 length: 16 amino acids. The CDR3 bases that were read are TGTGCCAGCAGTGTAGTAGCGGGAGGGCCTGGTGAGACC. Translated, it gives CASSVVAGGPGET. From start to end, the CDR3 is CASSVVAGGPGETQYF.

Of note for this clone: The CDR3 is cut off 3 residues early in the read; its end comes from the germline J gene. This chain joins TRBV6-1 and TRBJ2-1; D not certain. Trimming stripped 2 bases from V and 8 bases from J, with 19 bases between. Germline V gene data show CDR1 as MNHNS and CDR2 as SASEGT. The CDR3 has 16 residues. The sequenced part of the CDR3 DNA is TGTGCCAGCAGTGAACGGTTTCCCACCCAAGGGCATGAG. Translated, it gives CASSERFPTQGHE. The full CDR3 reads CASSERFPTQGHEQFF.

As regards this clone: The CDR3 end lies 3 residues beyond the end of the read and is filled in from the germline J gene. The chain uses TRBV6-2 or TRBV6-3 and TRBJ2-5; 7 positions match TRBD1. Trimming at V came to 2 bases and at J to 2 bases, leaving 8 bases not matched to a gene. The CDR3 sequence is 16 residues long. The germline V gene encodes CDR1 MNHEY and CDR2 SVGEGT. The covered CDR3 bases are TGTGCCAGCAGTTACCTCGTACTGGGACAGCAAGAGACC. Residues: CASSYLVLGQQET. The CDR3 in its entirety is CASSYLVLGQQETQYF.

CDR3 residues: CASSPTGHEQYF. The sequenced part of the CDR3 DNA is TGTGCCAGCAGCCCAACAGGGCACGAG. The V call is TRBV7-9, the J call TRBJ2-7, with D perhaps TRBD1 (6 bases). The read halts 3 residues ahead of the CDR3 end, with the missing end drawn from the germline J gene. Germline V gene sequence: CDR1 SEHNR, CDR2 FQNEAQ (reference sequence). V lost 5 bases, J lost 5 bases, and 10 bases lay in between. CDR3 length equals 12 residues.

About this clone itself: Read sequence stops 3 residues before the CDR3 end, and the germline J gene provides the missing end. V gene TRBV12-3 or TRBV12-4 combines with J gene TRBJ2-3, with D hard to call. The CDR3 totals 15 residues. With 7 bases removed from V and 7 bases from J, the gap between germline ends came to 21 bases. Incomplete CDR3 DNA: TGTGCCAGCACCGGAGTGATAGGGCCGGCGAATACG. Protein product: CASTGVIGPANT. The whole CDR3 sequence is CASTGVIGPANTQYF.

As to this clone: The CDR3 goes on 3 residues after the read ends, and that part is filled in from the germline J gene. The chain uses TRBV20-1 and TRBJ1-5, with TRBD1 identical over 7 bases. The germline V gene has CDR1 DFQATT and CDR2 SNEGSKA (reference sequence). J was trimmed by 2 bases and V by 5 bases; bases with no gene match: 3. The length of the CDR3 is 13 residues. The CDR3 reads CSASTGGNQPQHF. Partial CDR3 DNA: TGCAGTGCTTCAACAGGGGGCAATCAGCCC.

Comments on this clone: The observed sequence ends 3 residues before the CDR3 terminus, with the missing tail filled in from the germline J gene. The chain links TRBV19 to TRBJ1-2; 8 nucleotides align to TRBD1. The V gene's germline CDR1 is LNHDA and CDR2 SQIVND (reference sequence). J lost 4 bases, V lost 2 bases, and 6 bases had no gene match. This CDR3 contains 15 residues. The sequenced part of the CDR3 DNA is TGTGCCAGTAGTATACAGGGACAGGTACCCTATGGC. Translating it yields CASSIQGQVPYG. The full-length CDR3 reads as CASSIQGQVPYGYTF.

The CDR3 bases that were read are TGCAGTGCTTTTAGCCTCGGGACACCTTCCTACGAG. This translates into CSAFSLGTPSYE. The whole CDR3 reads CSAFSLGTPSYEQYF. The chain links TRBV20-1 to TRBJ2-7, with D maybe TRBD1 (6 bases). The read ends 3 residues shy of where the CDR3 ends; the end is completed using the germline J gene. The CDR3 is 15 residues long. Germline V gene data show CDR1 as DFQATT and CDR2 as SNEGSKA (reference sequence). Deletions cut 5 bases from V and 1 base from J, with 18 bases between.

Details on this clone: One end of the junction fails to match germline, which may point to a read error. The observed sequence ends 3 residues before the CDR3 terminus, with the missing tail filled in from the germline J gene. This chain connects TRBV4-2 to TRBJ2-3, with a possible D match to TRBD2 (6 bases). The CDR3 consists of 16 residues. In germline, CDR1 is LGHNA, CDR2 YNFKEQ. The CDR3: CASSRSSGPSTDTQYF. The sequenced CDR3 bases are TGCGCCAGCAGCCGTAGTAGCGGACCCTCTACAGATACG.

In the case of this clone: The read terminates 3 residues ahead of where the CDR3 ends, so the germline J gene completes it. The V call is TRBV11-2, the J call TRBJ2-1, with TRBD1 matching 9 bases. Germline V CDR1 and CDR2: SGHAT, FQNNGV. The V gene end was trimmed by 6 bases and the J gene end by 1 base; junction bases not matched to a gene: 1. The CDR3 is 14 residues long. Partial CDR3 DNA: TGTGCCAGCAGTGGACAGGGGTCCTACAATGAG. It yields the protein CASSGQGSYNE. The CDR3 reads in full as CASSGQGSYNEQFF.

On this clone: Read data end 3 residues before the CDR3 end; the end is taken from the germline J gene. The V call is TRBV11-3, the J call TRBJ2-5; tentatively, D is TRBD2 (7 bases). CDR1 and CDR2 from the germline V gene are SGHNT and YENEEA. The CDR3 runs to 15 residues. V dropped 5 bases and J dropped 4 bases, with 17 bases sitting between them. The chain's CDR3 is CASSPRSGEGETQYF. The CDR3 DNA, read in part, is TGTGCCAGCAGCCCCCGGTCAGGGGAGGGAGAGACC. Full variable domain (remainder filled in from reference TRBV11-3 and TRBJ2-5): EAGVVQSPRYKIIEKKQPVAFWCNPISGHNTLYWYLQNLGQGPELLIRYENEEAVDDSQLPKDRFSAERLKGVDSTLKIQPAELGDSAVYLCASSPRSGEGETQYFGPGTRLLVL.

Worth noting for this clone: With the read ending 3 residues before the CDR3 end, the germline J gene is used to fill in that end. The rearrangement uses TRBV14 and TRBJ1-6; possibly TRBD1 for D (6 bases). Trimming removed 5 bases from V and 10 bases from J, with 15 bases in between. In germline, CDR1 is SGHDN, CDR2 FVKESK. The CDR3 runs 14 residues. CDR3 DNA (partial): TGTGCCAGCAGCGTAGGAGACAGGAGATCACCC. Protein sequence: CASSVGDRRSP. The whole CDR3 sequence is CASSVGDRRSPLHF.

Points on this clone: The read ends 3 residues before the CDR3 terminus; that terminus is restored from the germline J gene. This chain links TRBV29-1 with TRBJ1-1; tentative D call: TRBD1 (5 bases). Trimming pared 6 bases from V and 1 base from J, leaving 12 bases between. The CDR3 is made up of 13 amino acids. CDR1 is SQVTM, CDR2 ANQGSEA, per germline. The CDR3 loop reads CSVSQGANTEAFF. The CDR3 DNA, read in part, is TGCAGCGTGAGTCAGGGAGCGAACACTGAA.

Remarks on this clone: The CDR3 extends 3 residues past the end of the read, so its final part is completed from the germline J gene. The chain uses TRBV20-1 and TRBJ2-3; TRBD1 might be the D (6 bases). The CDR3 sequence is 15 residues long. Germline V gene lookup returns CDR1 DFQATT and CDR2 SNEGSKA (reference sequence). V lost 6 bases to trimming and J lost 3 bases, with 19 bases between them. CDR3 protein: CSALDQGTFTDTQYF. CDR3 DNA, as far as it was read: TGCAGTGCCTTGGATCAGGGGACATTTACAGATACG.

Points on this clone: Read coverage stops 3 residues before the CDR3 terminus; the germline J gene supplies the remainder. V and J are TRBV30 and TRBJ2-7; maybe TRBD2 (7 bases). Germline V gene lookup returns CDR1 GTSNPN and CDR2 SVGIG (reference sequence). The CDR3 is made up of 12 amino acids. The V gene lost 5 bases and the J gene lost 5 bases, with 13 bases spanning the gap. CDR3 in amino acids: CAWRGANDEQYF. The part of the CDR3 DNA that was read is TGTGCCTGGCGGGGGGCCAATGACGAG.